The 23 T cell receptor beta chains below come from one sample, sequenced in a study of identical twins. TCRdb redid the calling of the 5' RACE reads with MiXCR, one entry per CDR3 protein. The sample contains about 220,000 distinct CDR3 sequences, less than 8% of which appear only once. This sample was also put to use in a study of yellow fever vaccine responses in identical twins.

The sample comprised memory (CD45RO+) T cells sorted from blood. The receptors derive from a woman between 18 and 29 years old in good health.

This CDR3 is CASSLRIDTQYF. DNA of the CDR3: TGCGCCAGCAGCCTCCGCATAGATACGCAGTATTTT. The chain recombines TRBV5-1 with TRBJ2-3, with unresolved D. From germline, CDR1 is SGHRS and CDR2 YFSETQ. The CDR3 contains 12 residues. Trimming took off 4 bases at V and 5 bases at J, with 8 bases between the two ends.

The chain couples TRBV7-3 to TRBJ2-1; TRBD1 aligns across 8 bases. Germline loops: CDR1 SGHTA, CDR2 FQGTGA. Losses at the gene ends were 5 bases for V and 1 base for J; bases not matched to a gene: 7. The CDR3 is 16 amino acids. CDR3 sequence reads: CASSPKTGGSYNEQFF. The CDR3 DNA is TGTGCCAGCAGCCCTAAAACAGGGGGTTCCTACAATGAGCAGTTCTTC.

V gene TRBV20-1 combines with J gene TRBJ2-7, with D maybe TRBD1 (5 bases). The CDR3 covers 14 residues. Trimming removed 1 base from V and 6 bases from J, with 16 bases in between. Germline V gene lookup returns CDR1 DFQATT and CDR2 SNEGSKA (reference sequence). The CDR3 sequence is CSARVPGQSREQYF. CDR3 DNA: TGCAGTGCTAGAGTCCCCGGACAATCACGCGAGCAGTACTTC.

This clonotype was seen more than once but under ten times. The chain joins TRBV6-1 to TRBJ1-1; D may be TRBD1 (6 bases). CDR1 and CDR2 from the germline V gene are MNHNS and SASEGT. There are 14 residues in the CDR3. V lost 5 bases and J lost 0, with 10 bases in between. CDR3 sequence (DNA): TGTGCCAGCAGTAGGGGGGACCTGAACACTGAAGCTTTCTTT. Its protein is CASSRGDLNTEAFF.

The chain uses TRBV2 and TRBJ2-1, with 7 bases identical to TRBD1. Germline CDR1 and CDR2: SNHLY and FYNNEI. J gave up 6 bases and V 6 bases, and 5 bases lay outside the gene matches. The CDR3 is 13 residues long. The CDR3 is CASRKQGPNEQFF. The CDR3 bases are TGTGCCAGCAGAAAACAGGGGCCCAATGAGCAGTTCTTC.

This clonotype has at least ten counts. This CDR3 is CASSSLGGADTQYF. CDR3 in DNA: TGTGCCAGCAGCTCCCTCGGGGGAGCAGATACGCAGTATTTT. The chain has TRBV7-8 and TRBJ2-3, with D maybe TRBD2 (6 bases). From germline, CDR1 is SGHVS and CDR2 FQNEAQ. This CDR3 has 14 amino acids. Trimming removed 4 bases at V and 4 bases at J, with 12 bases between.

This clonotype was recorded many times. V is TRBV2 and J is TRBJ1-4; D is ambiguous. The CDR3 is 13 amino acids. V lost 7 bases and J 8 bases, leaving 14 bases between the germline ends. Germline loops: CDR1 SNHLY, CDR2 FYNNEI. Here the CDR3 reads CASTGGEDEKLFF. The CDR3 nucleotides are TGTGCCAGCACTGGCGGGGAGGACGAAAAACTGTTTTTT. The whole variable domain, filled in from reference TRBV2 and TRBJ1-4, reads EPEVTQTPSHQVTQMGQEVILRCVPISNHLYFYWYRQILGQKVEFLVSFYNNEISEKSEIFDDQFSVERPDGSNFTLKIRSTKLEDSAMYFCASTGGEDEKLFFGSGTQLSVL.

This rearrangement joins TRBV28 to TRBJ2-1; no clear D gene. The V end was cut by 11 bases, the J end by 9 bases, with 17 bases between. This CDR3 has 12 residues. The germline CDR1 and CDR2 sequences are MDHEN and SYDVKM. The CDR3 DNA sequence: TGTGCCGTCTACTTCCGGAGAGTTGAGCAGTTCTTC. Translating gives CAVYFRRVEQFF. The complete variable domain, with remaining parts taken from reference TRBV28 and TRBJ2-1, reads DVKVTQSSRYLVKRTGEKVFLECVQDMDHENMFWYRQDPGLGLRLIYFSYDVKMKEKGDIPEGYSVSREKKERFSLILESASTNQTSMYLCAVYFRRVEQFFGPGTRLTVL.

This clonotype was detected only a few times. V and J are TRBV6-4 and TRBJ2-1; possibly TRBD1 or TRBD2 for D (5 bases each). In germline, CDR1 is MRHNA, CDR2 SNTAGT. This CDR3 spans 15 amino acids. The V and J ends lost 10 bases and 4 bases respectively, with 20 bases between them. The CDR3, as DNA: TGTGCCACCAGCCCGGGGCAGGGCACGTACAATGAGCAGTTCTTC. This sequence encodes CATSPGQGTYNEQFF.

The chain employs TRBV2 and TRBJ2-3; TRBD1 matches at 9 bases. The germline V gene has CDR1 SNHLY and CDR2 FYNNEI. V shed 6 bases, J shed 8 bases, and the junction held 15 bases outside the gene matches. The CDR3 totals 16 residues. The CDR3 spells CASRWRTGTGIGTQYF. The CDR3 nucleotides are TGTGCCAGCAGGTGGAGGACCGGGACAGGGATTGGTACGCAGTATTTT.

The V and J genes are TRBV4-2 and TRBJ2-7; 8 nucleotides align to TRBD1. This CDR3 contains 16 residues. Looked up from germline, CDR1 is LGHNA and CDR2 is YNFKEQ. The J segment lost 6 bases and the V segment lost 2 bases, leaving 12 bases of the junction unmatched. The CDR3 bases are TGTGCCAGCAGCCAATCTGAGGCCCAGGGGGCGGGCGAGCAGTACTTC. This codes for CASSQSEAQGAGEQYF.

This sequence joins TRBV13 and TRBJ1-2; 10 positions agree with TRBD1. The V gene end was trimmed by 3 bases and the J gene end by 8 bases; junction bases not matched to a gene: 0. CDR3 length equals 12 residues. Germline CDR1 is PRHDT and CDR2 is FYEKMQ (reference sequence). CDR3 amino acids: CASSLTGGGYTF. The CDR3 nucleotides are TGTGCCAGCAGCTTGACAGGGGGCGGCTACACCTTC.

The count of this clonotype is one. A much larger clonotype is one base distant, so this may be a read error. This chain links TRBV6-1 with TRBJ2-7, with TRBD2 matching 14 bases. Germline CDR1 MNHNS, CDR2 SASEGT. This CDR3 is built from 15 residues. Trimming at V came to 6 bases and at J to 10 bases, leaving 11 bases not matched to a gene. The CDR3, as DNA: TGTGCCAGCAGAGACCGGTGGACTAGCGGGAGGTCTCAGTACTTC. Translating it yields CASRDRWTSGRSQYF.

The chain recombines TRBV4-2 with TRBJ2-3; TRBD2 agrees at 8 bases. J was trimmed by 1 base and V by 3 bases; bases with no gene match: 6. Germline V gene lookup returns CDR1 LGHNA and CDR2 YNFKEQ. CDR3 length: 16 amino acids. Here the CDR3 DNA reads TGTGCCAGCAGCCAGACGGCGGGAGGTGGCACAGATACGCAGTATTTT. Translating it yields CASSQTAGGGTDTQYF.

This clonotype came up many times. This chain links TRBV29-1 with TRBJ2-2; D gene unclear. Germline V CDR1 and CDR2: SQVTM, ANQGSEA. V shed 6 bases and J shed 0 bases, with 11 bases lying between them. The CDR3 loop spans 14 amino acids. The CDR3 here is CSVRKASNTGELFF. The DNA of the CDR3 is TGCAGCGTCAGAAAGGCGTCGAACACCGGGGAGCTGTTTTTT.

At least ten counts were recorded for this clonotype. The chain recombines TRBV28 with TRBJ2-2; 7 nucleotides agree with TRBD2. Germline V CDR1 and CDR2: MDHEN, SYDVKM. V lost 6 bases, J lost 2 bases, and 3 bases stayed unmatched. The CDR3 is made up of 14 amino acids. The CDR3: CASRRLANTGELFF. The CDR3 coding sequence is TGTGCCAGCAGAAGACTAGCTAACACCGGGGAGCTGTTTTTT.

The CDR3: CASSENSKNIQYF. Here the CDR3 DNA reads TGCGCCAGCAGTGAGAACAGTAAAAACATTCAGTACTTC. The V and J genes are TRBV10-1 and TRBJ2-4; D uncertain. V lost 2 bases and J 4 bases, leaving 6 bases between the germline ends. The CDR3 runs to 13 residues. The germline gives CDR1 WNHNN, CDR2 SYGVQD (reference sequence).

The V gene is TRBV6-1, the J gene TRBJ2-5; 7 positions match TRBD2. Germline V gene lookup returns CDR1 MNHNS and CDR2 SASEGT. V shed 2 bases, J shed 7 bases, and the junction held 10 bases outside the gene matches. The CDR3 is 15 residues long. CDR3 region: CASSESRGVPGTQYF. CDR3 nucleotide sequence: TGTGCCAGCAGTGAAAGTCGGGGGGTTCCTGGGACCCAGTACTTC.

The chain combines TRBV7-9 with TRBJ1-5; D unclear. Germline V CDR1 and CDR2: SEHNR, FQNEAQ (reference sequence). Trimming took 1 base from V and 5 from J, leaving 9 bases between them. There are 14 residues in the CDR3. DNA of the CDR3: TGTGCCAGCAGCTTAGGCAAGTGGGATCAGCCCCAGCATTTT. It encodes CASSLGKWDQPQHF.

The chain has TRBV5-5 and TRBJ2-1; either TRBD1 or TRBD2 may supply D (5 bases each). Trimming removed 6 bases from V and 0 bases from J, with 16 bases in between. CDR1 SGHKS and CDR2 YYEKEE come from the germline V gene (reference sequence). This CDR3 has 16 amino acids. CDR3 sequence (DNA): TGTGCCAGCATTCCCACGGGGCGCGGCTCCTACAATGAGCAGTTCTTC. Translating gives CASIPTGRGSYNEQFF. The full variable domain, in which reference TRBV5-5 and TRBJ2-1 provide the parts outside the CDR3, is DAGVTQSPTHLIKTRGQQVTLRCSPISGHKSVSWYQQVLGQGPQFIFQYYEKEERGRGNFPDRFSARQFPNYSSELNVNALLLGDSALYLCASIPTGRGSYNEQFFGPGTRLTVL.

This clonotype was picked up a small number of times. The CDR3 nucleotides read TGCAGTGGGGTTAGCGAGTCCTACGAGCAGTACTTC. Amino acid sequence: CSGVSESYEQYF. The V gene is TRBV20-1, the J gene TRBJ2-7; possibly TRBD2 for D (5 bases). CDR1 and CDR2 (germline): DFQATT, SNEGSKA (reference sequence). Trimming shortened V by 7 bases and J by 1 base, and 11 bases separated the two germline ends. The CDR3 loop spans 12 amino acids.

This clonotype was picked up a small number of times. The chain combines TRBV12-3 or TRBV12-4 with TRBJ2-4; 11 positions match TRBD2. The CDR3 extends over 19 amino acids. V shed 11 bases, J shed 1 base, and the junction held 19 bases outside the gene matches. The DNA for the CDR3 is TGTGCCCTCAGTTTAATCCCTAGTACTAGCGGGAGCGCCAAAAACATTCAGTACTTC. Protein product: CALSLIPSTSGSAKNIQYF.

This clonotype was observed a few times. The chain has TRBV3-1 and TRBJ2-7; 11 bases fit TRBD1. Germline values: CDR1 LGHDT, CDR2 YNNKEL (reference sequence). Trimming removed 2 bases from V and 7 bases from J; junction bases left unmatched: 7. This CDR3 contains 15 residues. CDR3 protein: CASSQRTGGAGEQYF. The DNA for the CDR3 is TGTGCCAGCAGCCAAAGGACAGGGGGCGCGGGGGAGCAGTACTTC.